Following are 9 T cell receptor beta chains from one sample sequenced in a study of blood T cell repertoires in COVID-19. Produced via immunoSEQ multiplex PCR; TCRdb's table is partial and in-frame only. In the table there are roughly 330,000 clones, around nine tenths of which are singletons. Sequenced sample: PBMCs or T cells enriched from blood (not recorded which). Receptors were obtained from a man aged 25 to 40 who had recovered from COVID-19.

This clone was detected only a few times. This chain links TRBV28 with TRBJ1-1; tentative D call: TRBD1 (6 bases). The CDR3 totals 16 residues. V was pared by 3 bases and J by 5 bases, with 19 bases between. Germline CDR1 MDHEN, CDR2 SYDVKM. The CDR3 DNA sequence: TGTGCCAGCAGTTTGGCGATGGGGGGGCTGGGGACTGAAGCTTTCTTT. It specifies CASSLAMGGLGTEAFF.

This chain connects TRBV28 to TRBJ1-2; D is uncertain. Trimming removed 6 bases at V and 8 bases at J, with 16 bases between. This CDR3 contains 13 residues. Germline CDR1 is MDHEN and CDR2 is SYDVKM. The CDR3 spells CASSPTPGKGYTF. CDR3 coding DNA: TGTGCCAGCAGCCCCACGCCGGGGAAGGGCTACACCTTC.

This chain joins TRBV2 and TRBJ1-2, with 7 bases identical to TRBD1. Germline assignment: CDR1 SNHLY and CDR2 FYNNEI. There are 14 residues in the CDR3. The trim removed 2 bases at V and 4 bases at J, leaving 4 bases unmatched. CDR3 sequence reads: CASSEKGAGYGYTF. The CDR3 bases are TGTGCCAGCAGTGAAAAGGGGGCCGGCTATGGCTACACCTTC.

The V and J genes are TRBV5-1 and TRBJ2-2; 7 nucleotides line up with TRBD1. The length of the CDR3 is 16 residues. CDR1 SGHRS and CDR2 YFSETQ come from the germline V gene. Trimming cost V 0 bases and J 2 bases; bases outside gene matches: 4. CDR3 residues: CASSLALGGNTGELFF. In DNA, the CDR3 is TGCGCCAGCAGCTTGGCTCTAGGGGGCAACACCGGGGAGCTGTTTTTT.

CDR3 loop: CASSWGGPSYNEQFF. The CDR3 coding sequence is TGTGCCAGCAGTTGGGGGGGGCCCTCCTACAATGAGCAGTTCTTC. V gene TRBV5-4 combines with J gene TRBJ2-1; D is possibly TRBD2 (7 bases). CDR1 is SGHNT and CDR2 is YYREEE in the germline V gene (reference sequence). Trimming shortened V by 5 bases and J by 0 bases, and 12 bases separated the two germline ends. This CDR3 has 15 amino acids.

This chain uses TRBV5-1 with TRBJ1-4, with D maybe TRBD1 (5 bases). The CDR3 is made up of 15 amino acids. From germline, CDR1 is SGHRS and CDR2 YFSETQ. Trimming removed 0 bases at V and 8 bases at J, with 14 bases between. Here the CDR3 DNA reads TGCGCCAGCAGCTTGGGAACGGTTGGACACGAAAAACTGTTTTTT. Translated, it gives CASSLGTVGHEKLFF.

The rearrangement uses TRBV7-2 and TRBJ1-2, with TRBD1 matching over 9 bases. Germline loops: CDR1 SGHTA, CDR2 FQGNSA. The CDR3 sequence is 13 residues long. The ends lost 8 bases at V and 7 bases at J; junction bases unmatched: 8. The CDR3, as DNA: TGTGCCAGCGAGCTTACAGGGGGCGTTGGCTACACCTTC. This translates into CASELTGGVGYTF.

The chain couples TRBV5-1 to TRBJ2-3, with 11 nucleotides matching TRBD2. The CDR3 loop spans 17 amino acids. With 4 bases clipped from V and 0 bases from J, the junction kept 7 bases outside the gene matches. CDR1 SGHRS and CDR2 YFSETQ come from the germline V gene. In DNA, the CDR3 is TGCGCCAGCAGCCCTACATGGACTAGCGGGAGCACAGATACGCAGTATTTT. Its translation: CASSPTWTSGSTDTQYF.

The chain uses TRBV21-1 and TRBJ2-7; TRBD1, the table's D call, was not compared with the DNA. TRBV21-1 is an annotated pseudogene. The CDR3 totals 17 residues. The CDR3 spells CASSKGWGLGKRGEQYF. DNA for the CDR3: TGTGCCAGCAGCAAAGGGTGGGGTCTTGGGAAAAGGGGCGAGCAGTACTTC.